Below, 12 T cell receptor beta chains from the same sample are listed, as sequenced in a study of T cells in Graves' hyperthyroidism and ophthalmopathy. Researchers took RNA transcripts and amplified the TCR beta CDR3 regions from them. Researchers ran a first-round RT-PCR on the TCR CDR3 using the HTBI primer set. TCRdb called the multiplex PCR reads again in MiXCR, with one record for every CDR3 protein. Of about 500,000 distinct CDR3 sequences listed, over 15% are singletons. Sequenced: blood. The source is a woman aged 18-29 years with Graves' ophthalmopathy.

This clonotype was seen ten or more times. The genes are TRBV6-1 and TRBJ1-2, with unresolved D. Germline values: CDR1 MNHNS, CDR2 SASEGT. The CDR3 has 11 amino acids. Between the trimmed V and J ends, which lost 5 bases and 4 bases, there was a span of 5 bases. DNA of the CDR3: TGTGCCAGCAGTTTTATCTATGGCTACACCTTC. Protein sequence: CASSFIYGYTF.

This clonotype appeared a few times. CDR3 amino acids: CASSWDILQETQYF. The CDR3, as DNA: TGCGCCAGCAGCTGGGACATCCTACAAGAGACCCAGTACTTC. The rearrangement links TRBV5-1 to TRBJ2-5; a weak D match, TRBD1 (6 bases). Germline V lookup: CDR1 SGHRS, CDR2 YFSETQ. The CDR3 totals 14 residues. Trimming stripped 3 bases from V and 2 bases from J, with 11 bases between.

The chain employs TRBV19 and TRBJ1-4; no definite D call. Trimming removed 11 bases at V and 0 bases at J, with 13 bases between. The CDR3 is made up of 14 amino acids. In germline, CDR1 is LNHDA, CDR2 SQIVND (reference sequence). The CDR3 is CASGVRTTNEKLFF. The CDR3 region has the DNA TGTGCCTCCGGGGTACGAACAACTAATGAAAAACTGTTTTTT.

The table lists this clonotype with many counts. V gene TRBV28 combines with J gene TRBJ1-6; maybe TRBD1 (6 bases). Between the trimmed V and J ends, which lost 2 bases and 7 bases, there was a span of 18 bases. This CDR3 spans 17 amino acids. The germline V gene has CDR1 MDHEN and CDR2 SYDVKM. For the CDR3, the DNA is TGTGCCAGCAGTTTAGGACAGACGGGAGGACTAAATTCACCCCTCCACTTT. This translates into CASSLGQTGGLNSPLHF.

This clonotype occurred many times. The chain is built from TRBV7-9 and TRBJ2-3; D tentatively fits TRBD1 or TRBD2 (5 bases each). CDR1 is SEHNR and CDR2 is FQNEAQ in the germline V gene (reference sequence). Trimming removed 1 base from V and 2 bases from J, with 10 bases in between. CDR3 length: 15 residues. For the CDR3, the DNA is TGTGCCAGCAGCTTAGTGGGGGAAGCCACAGATACGCAGTATTTT. Amino acid sequence: CASSLVGEATDTQYF.

This clonotype was counted ten times or more. The chain employs TRBV30 and TRBJ2-7; possible D gene TRBD1, 5 bases. Germline V gene lookup returns CDR1 GTSNPN and CDR2 SVGIG (reference sequence). The CDR3 sequence is 13 residues long. The V end was cut by 5 bases, the J end by 6 bases, with 17 bases between. CDR3 nucleotide sequence: TGTGCCTGGGACGTCGAATGGGGCGGCGAGCAGTACTTC. Translation: CAWDVEWGGEQYF.

V gene TRBV7-2 combines with J gene TRBJ1-6; no clear D. The CDR3 runs to 15 residues. Trimming pared 1 base from V and 6 bases from J, leaving 10 bases between. Looked up from germline, CDR1 is SGHTA and CDR2 is FQGNSA. CDR3 bases: TGTGCCAGCAGCTTAGGCAGACGATTTAATTCACCCCTCCACTTT. Translated, it gives CASSLGRRFNSPLHF.

This clonotype occurred a few times. V and J are TRBV5-6 and TRBJ2-1; D is perhaps TRBD1 (6 bases). Per the germline V gene, CDR1 is SGHDT and CDR2 is YYEEEE. V lost 2 bases and J lost 0, with 15 bases in between. The CDR3 is 17 amino acids. In nucleotides, the CDR3 is TGTGCCAGCAGCTTTCGTAAGACAGGTCTCTCCTACAATGAGCAGTTCTTC. Translation: CASSFRKTGLSYNEQFF.

This clonotype has ten or more counts. The chain has TRBV6-1 and TRBJ2-7; 9 nucleotides agree with TRBD1. CDR3 length: 13 residues. V lost 7 bases to trimming and J lost 7 bases; unmatched junction nucleotides: 8. CDR1 and CDR2 (germline): MNHNS, SASEGT. CDR3 region: CASTRGQGDEQYF. For the CDR3, the DNA is TGTGCCAGCACCAGGGGACAGGGCGATGAGCAGTACTTC.

Ten or more counts support this clonotype. The rearrangement uses TRBV6-1 and TRBJ2-6, with D perhaps TRBD2 (6 bases). This CDR3 contains 15 residues. The germline V and J ends were trimmed by 6 bases and 2 bases, with 11 bases remaining between them. The germline CDR1 and CDR2 sequences are MNHNS and SASEGT. The CDR3 region has the DNA TGTGCCAGCAGCGCTGCGGGGACTGGGGCCAACGTCCTGACTTTC. This sequence encodes CASSAAGTGANVLTF.

In this sample, this clonotype turned up many times. The J gene is TRBJ1-1, the V gene TRBV5-6, with D tentatively TRBD1 (5 bases). V lost 3 bases and J 4 bases, leaving 13 bases between the germline ends. The CDR3 sequence is 14 residues long. CDR1 SGHDT and CDR2 YYEEEE come from the germline V gene. The CDR3 here is CASSYTQVPTEAFF. Here the CDR3 DNA reads TGTGCCAGCAGCTATACACAGGTACCCACTGAAGCTTTCTTT.

This clonotype has a count of ten or more. This chain links TRBV2 with TRBJ1-6; possible D gene TRBD1, 5 bases. The ends were cut back, 5 bases at V and 6 bases at J, with 20 bases in the middle. In germline, CDR1 is SNHLY, CDR2 FYNNEI. This CDR3 has 17 residues. CDR3 protein: CASSRDGGGLVNSPLHF. As DNA, the CDR3 is TGTGCCAGCAGTCGGGACGGAGGTGGTTTGGTTAATTCACCCCTCCACTTT.